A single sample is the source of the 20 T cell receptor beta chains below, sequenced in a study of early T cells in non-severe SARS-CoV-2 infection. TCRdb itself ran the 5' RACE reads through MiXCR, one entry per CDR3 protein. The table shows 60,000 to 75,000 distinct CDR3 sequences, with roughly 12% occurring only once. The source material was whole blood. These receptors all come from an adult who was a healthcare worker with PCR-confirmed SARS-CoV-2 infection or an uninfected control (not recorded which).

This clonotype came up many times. This CDR3 is CASRQAGGLADTQYF. The DNA for the CDR3 is TGTGCCAGCAGACAAGCGGGGGGGCTCGCAGATACGCAGTATTTT. The V call is TRBV11-2, the J call TRBJ2-3; 10 bases line up with TRBD2. The germline V gene has CDR1 SGHAT and CDR2 FQNNGV. Trimming at V came to 6 bases and at J to 4 bases, leaving 7 bases not matched to a gene. CDR3 length equals 15 residues.

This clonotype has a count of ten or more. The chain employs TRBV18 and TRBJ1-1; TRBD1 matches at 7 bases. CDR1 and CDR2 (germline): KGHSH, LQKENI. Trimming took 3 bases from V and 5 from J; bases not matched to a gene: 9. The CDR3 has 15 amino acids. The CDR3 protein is CASSPGVGGDTEAFF. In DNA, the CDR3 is TGTGCCAGCTCACCGGGAGTAGGGGGCGATACTGAAGCTTTCTTT.

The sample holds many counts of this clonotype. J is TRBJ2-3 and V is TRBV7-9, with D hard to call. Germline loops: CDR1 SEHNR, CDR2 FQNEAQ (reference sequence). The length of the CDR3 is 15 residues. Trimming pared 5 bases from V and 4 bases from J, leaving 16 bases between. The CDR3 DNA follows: TGTGCCAGCAGCCTGGACGTCGCGGACCCAGATACGCAGTATTTT. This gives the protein CASSLDVADPDTQYF.

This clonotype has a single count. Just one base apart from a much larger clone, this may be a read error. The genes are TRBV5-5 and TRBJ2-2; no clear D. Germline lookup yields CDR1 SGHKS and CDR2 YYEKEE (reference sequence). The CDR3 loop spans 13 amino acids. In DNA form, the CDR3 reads TGTGTCAGCAGCCCTGGACCCGCCGGGGAGCTGTTTTTT. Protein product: CVSSPGPAGELFF.

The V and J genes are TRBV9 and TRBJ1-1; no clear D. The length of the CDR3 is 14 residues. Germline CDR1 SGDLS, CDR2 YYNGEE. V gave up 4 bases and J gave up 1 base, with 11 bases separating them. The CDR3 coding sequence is TGTGCCAGCAGCACAGCAGGCGGGAACACTGAAGCTTTCTTT. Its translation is CASSTAGGNTEAFF.

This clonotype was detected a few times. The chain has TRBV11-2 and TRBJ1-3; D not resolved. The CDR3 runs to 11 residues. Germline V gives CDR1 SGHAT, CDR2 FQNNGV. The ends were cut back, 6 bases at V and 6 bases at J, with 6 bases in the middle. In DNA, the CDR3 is TGTGCCAGCAGTCCGCAAAACACCATATATTTT. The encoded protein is CASSPQNTIYF.

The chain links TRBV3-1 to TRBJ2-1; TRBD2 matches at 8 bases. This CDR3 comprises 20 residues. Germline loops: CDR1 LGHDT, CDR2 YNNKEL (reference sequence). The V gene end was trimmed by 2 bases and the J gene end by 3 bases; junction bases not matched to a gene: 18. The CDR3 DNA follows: TGTGCCAGCAGCCAACTACCCCCTCGGCGTAGCGGGGTACGCTACAATGAGCAGTTCTTC. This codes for CASSQLPPRRSGVRYNEQFF.

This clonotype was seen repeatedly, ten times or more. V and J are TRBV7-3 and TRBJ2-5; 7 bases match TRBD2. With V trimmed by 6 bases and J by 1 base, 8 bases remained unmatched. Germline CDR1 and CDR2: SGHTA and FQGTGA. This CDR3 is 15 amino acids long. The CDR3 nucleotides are TGTGCCAGCAGACCAAGCGGGGAGGCCCAAGAGACCCAGTACTTC. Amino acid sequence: CASRPSGEAQETQYF.

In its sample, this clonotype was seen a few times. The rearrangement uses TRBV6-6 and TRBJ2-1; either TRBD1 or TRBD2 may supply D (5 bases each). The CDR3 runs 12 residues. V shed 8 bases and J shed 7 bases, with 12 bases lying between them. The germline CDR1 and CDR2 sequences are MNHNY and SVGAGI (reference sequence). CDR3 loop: CASWGNENEQFF. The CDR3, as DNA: TGTGCCAGCTGGGGGAATGAGAATGAGCAGTTCTTC.

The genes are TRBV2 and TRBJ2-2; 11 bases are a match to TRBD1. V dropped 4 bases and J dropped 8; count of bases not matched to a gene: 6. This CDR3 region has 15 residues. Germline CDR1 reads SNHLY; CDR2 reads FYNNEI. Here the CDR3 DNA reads TGTGCCAGCAGTGGGGGACAGGGGGAGTCTGGGGAGCTGTTTTTT. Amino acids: CASSGGQGESGELFF.

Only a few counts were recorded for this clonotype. In DNA, the CDR3 is TGTGCCAGCAGCTCTCCGGGACCGGGCAGAGAGACCCAGTACTTC. Amino acid sequence: CASSSPGPGRETQYF. The rearrangement links TRBV11-2 to TRBJ2-5; either TRBD1 or TRBD2 may fit D (5 bases each). The V end lost 4 bases, the J end lost 4 bases, and 16 bases lay between the germline ends. This CDR3 spans 15 amino acids. Germline CDR1 SGHAT, CDR2 FQNNGV.

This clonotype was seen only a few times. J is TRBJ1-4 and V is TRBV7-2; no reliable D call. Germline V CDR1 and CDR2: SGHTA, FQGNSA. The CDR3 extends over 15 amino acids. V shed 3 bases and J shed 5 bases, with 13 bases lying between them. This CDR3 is CASSFSNSKNEKLFF. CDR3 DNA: TGTGCCAGCAGCTTTAGTAACAGTAAAAATGAAAAACTGTTTTTT. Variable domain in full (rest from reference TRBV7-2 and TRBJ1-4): GAGVSQSPSNKVTEKGKDVELRCDPISGHTALYWYRQSLGQGLEFLIYFQGNSAPDKSGLPSDRFSAERTGGSVSTLTIQRTQQEDSAVYLCASSFSNSKNEKLFFGSGTQLSVL.

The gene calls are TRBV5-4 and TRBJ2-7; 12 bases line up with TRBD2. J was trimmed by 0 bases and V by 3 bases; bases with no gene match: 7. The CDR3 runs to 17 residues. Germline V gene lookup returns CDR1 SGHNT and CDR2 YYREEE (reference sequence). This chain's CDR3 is CASSSSRTSGNSYEQYF. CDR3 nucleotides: TGTGCCAGCAGCTCATCAAGGACTAGCGGGAACTCCTACGAGCAGTACTTC.

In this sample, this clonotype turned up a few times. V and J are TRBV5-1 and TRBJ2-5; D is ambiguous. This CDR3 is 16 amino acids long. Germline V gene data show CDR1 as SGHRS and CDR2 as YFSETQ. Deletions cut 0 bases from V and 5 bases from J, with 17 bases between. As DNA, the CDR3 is TGCGCCAGCAGCTTGGCCTCGGAGACTTGGCGGGAGACCCAGTACTTC. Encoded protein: CASSLASETWRETQYF.

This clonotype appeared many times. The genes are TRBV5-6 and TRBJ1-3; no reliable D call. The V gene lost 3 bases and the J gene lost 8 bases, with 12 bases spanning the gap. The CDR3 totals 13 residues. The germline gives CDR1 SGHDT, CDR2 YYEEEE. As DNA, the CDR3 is TGTGCCAGCAGCTGGACCCTGGCCGACACCATATATTTT. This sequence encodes CASSWTLADTIYF.

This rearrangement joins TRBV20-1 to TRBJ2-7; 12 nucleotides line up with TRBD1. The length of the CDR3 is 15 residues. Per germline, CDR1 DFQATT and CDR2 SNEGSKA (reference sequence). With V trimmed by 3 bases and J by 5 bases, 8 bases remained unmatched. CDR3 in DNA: TGCAGTGCTAGGTCGGGACAGGGGGCGGCCCACGAGCAGTACTTC. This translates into CSARSGQGAAHEQYF.

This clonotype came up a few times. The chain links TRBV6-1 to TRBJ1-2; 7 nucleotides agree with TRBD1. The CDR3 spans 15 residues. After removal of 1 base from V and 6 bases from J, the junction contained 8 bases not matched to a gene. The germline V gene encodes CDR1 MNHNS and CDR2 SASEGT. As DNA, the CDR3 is TGTGCCAGCAGTGAAGTTTACAGGGGAAGCGATGGCTACACCTTC. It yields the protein CASSEVYRGSDGYTF.

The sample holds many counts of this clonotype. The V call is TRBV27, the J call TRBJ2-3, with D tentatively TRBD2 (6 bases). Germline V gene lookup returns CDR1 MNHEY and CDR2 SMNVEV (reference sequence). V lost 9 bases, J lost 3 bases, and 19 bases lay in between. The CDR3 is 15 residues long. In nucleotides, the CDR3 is TGTGCCAGTACCACGCCGGGAGCAGGGACAGATACGCAGTATTTT. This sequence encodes CASTTPGAGTDTQYF.

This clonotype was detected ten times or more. For the CDR3, the DNA is TGCAGTGCTAGAAGCGCGGACAGGGGAGGAGAGACCCAGTACTTC. Residues: CSARSADRGGETQYF. The rearrangement links TRBV20-1 to TRBJ2-5, with 9 positions matching TRBD1. The CDR3 is 15 residues long. CDR1 and CDR2 from the germline V gene are DFQATT and SNEGSKA (reference sequence). J gave up 4 bases and V 2 bases, and 8 bases lay outside the gene matches.

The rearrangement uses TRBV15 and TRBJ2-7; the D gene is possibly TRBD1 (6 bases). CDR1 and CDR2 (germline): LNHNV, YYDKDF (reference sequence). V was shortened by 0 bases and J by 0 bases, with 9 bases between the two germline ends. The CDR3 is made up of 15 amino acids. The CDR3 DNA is TGTGCCACCAGCAGAGATCAGGGGCACTCCTACGAGCAGTACTTC. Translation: CATSRDQGHSYEQYF.